This TCR beta chain was sequenced for a study of blood T cells in healthy people across ages. As for the study in general: About one barcoded beta molecule per two T cells was the capture yield of template switching.

Donors ranged from about 6 to 90 years old and were healthy Caucasians in Russia. Using a J-beta primer mix together with a sample-barcoded 5' primer, a second PCR was run for roughly 6 to 12 cycles. The template-switch adaptor was a 5' adaptor with 12 random nucleotides. It tagged each cDNA molecule. Every sample returned 2.5 million or more CDR3-containing paired-end reads. TCRdb re-analysed the 5' RACE reads in MiXCR, keeping a single row per CDR3 protein. This table holds 800,000 to 1,000,000 distinct CDR3 sequences, about 44% found once. In germline, CDR1 is SEHNR, CDR2 FQNEAQ (reference sequence). V lost 5 bases, J lost 6 bases, and 16 bases lay in between. This CDR3 is built from 15 residues. This clonotype came up a few times.

This clonotype was obtained from a man aged 25-40 years in good health. Sequences were obtained from blood. The chain combines TRBV7-9 with TRBJ2-2; D is uncertain. The CDR3 here is CASSPYDLLSGELFF. The CDR3 region has the DNA TGTGCCAGCAGCCCGTACGACTTATTATCCGGGGAGCTGTTTTTT.